The clone carrying this TCR beta chain has a count of ten or more. Two oligonucleotides, mixed equimolar, formed the beta constant-region primer covering TRBC1 and TRBC2. Nested alpha and beta constant-region primers with the SP2 primer drove four PCR rounds on ligated cDNA. Each CDR3 protein is one row after TCRdb ran MiXCR on the UMI-ligation and nested PCR reads. Among 80,000 to 95,000 distinct CDR3 sequences listed, 8% to 9.5% were seen once. V was clipped by 5 bases and J by 0 bases, with 14 bases between them. Germline assignment: CDR1 SGHVS and CDR2 FNYEAQ. This CDR3 spans 16 amino acids. The record originates from a study of naive and memory T cell subsets.

This chain joins TRBV7-6 and TRBJ2-1, with D maybe TRBD2 (5 bases). Sequenced: naive CD8+ T cells from blood. This clonotype was obtained from a human donor in good health. CDR3 protein: CASSPERSSSYNEQFF. CDR3 sequence (DNA): TGTGCCAGCAGCCCGGAGCGGTCGAGCTCCTACAATGAGCAGTTCTTC.